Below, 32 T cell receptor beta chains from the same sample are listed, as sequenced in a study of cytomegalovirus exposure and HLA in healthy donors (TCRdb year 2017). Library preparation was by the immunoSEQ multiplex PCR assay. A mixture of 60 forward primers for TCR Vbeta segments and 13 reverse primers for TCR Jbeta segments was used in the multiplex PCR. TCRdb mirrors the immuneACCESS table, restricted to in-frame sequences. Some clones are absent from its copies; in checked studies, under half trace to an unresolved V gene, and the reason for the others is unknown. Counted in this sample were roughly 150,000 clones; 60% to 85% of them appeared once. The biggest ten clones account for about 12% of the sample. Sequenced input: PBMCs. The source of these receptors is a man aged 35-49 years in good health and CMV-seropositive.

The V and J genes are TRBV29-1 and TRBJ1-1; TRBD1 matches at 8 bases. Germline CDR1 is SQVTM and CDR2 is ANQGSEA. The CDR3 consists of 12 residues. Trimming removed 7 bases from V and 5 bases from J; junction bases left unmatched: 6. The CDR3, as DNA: TGCAGCGCTGGACAGGGTATAACTGAAGCTTTCTTT. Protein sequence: CSAGQGITEAFF.

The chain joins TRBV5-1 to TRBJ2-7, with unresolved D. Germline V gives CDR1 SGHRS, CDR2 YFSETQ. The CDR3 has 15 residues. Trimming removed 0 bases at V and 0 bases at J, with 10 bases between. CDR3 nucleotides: TGCGCCAGCAGCTTGGAGCCGGTGCGCTCCTACGAGCAGTACTTC. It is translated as CASSLEPVRSYEQYF.

CDR3 sequence: CASSFDRLARPQHF. The CDR3 coding sequence is TGTGCCAGCAGTTTCGACAGGCTGGCTCGGCCCCAGCATTTT. This sequence joins TRBV27 and TRBJ1-5; perhaps TRBD1 as D (6 bases). Germline values: CDR1 MNHEY, CDR2 SMNVEV (reference sequence). The CDR3 covers 14 residues. Deletions cut 3 bases from V and 9 bases from J, with 15 bases between.

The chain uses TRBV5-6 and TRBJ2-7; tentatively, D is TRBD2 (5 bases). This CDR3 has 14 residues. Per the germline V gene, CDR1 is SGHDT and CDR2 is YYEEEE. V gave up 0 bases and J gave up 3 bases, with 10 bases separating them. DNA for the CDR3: TGTGCCAGCAGCTTGGAATTGGGAGTCTACGAGCAGTACTTC. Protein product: CASSLELGVYEQYF.

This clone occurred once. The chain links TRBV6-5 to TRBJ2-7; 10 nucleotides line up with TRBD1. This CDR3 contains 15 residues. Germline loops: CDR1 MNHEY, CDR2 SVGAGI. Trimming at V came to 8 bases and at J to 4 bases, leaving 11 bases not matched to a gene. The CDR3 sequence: CASRFRDRGLYEQYF. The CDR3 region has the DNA TGTGCCAGCCGCTTCCGAGACAGGGGGCTGTACGAGCAGTACTTC.

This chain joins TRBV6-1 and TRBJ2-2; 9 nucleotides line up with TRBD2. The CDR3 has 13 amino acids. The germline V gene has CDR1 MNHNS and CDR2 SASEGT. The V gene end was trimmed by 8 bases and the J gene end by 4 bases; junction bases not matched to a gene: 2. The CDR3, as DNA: TGTGCCAGCGAAGCGGGAGGCACCGGGGAGCTGTTTTTT. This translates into CASEAGGTGELFF.

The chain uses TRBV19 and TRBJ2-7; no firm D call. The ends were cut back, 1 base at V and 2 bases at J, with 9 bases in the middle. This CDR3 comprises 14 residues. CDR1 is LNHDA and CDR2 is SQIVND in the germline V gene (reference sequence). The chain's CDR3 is CASSIGPGPYEQYF. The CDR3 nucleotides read TGTGCCAGTAGTATAGGACCAGGCCCCTACGAGCAGTACTTC.

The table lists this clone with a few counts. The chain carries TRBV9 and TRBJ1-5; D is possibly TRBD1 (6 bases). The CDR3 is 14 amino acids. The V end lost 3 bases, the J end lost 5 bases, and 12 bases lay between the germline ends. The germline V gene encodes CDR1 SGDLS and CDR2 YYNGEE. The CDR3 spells CASSEGGGDQPQHF. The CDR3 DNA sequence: TGTGCCAGCAGCGAGGGGGGGGGAGATCAGCCCCAGCATTTT.

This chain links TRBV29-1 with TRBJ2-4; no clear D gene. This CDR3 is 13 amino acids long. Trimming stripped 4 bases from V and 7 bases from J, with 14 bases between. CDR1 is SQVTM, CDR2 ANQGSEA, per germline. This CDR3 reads CSVVIVNENIQYF. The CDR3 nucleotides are TGCAGCGTTGTTATAGTGAATGAGAACATTCAGTACTTC.

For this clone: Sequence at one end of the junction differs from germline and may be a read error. This CDR3 reads CASSQIHGTPLF. DNA for the CDR3: TGTGCCAGCAGCCAAATCCACGGGACTCCGCTCTTC. The chain employs TRBV14 and TRBJ2-7; TRBD2 is a possible D gene (6 bases). From germline, CDR1 is SGHDN and CDR2 FVKESK. The CDR3 runs to 12 residues.

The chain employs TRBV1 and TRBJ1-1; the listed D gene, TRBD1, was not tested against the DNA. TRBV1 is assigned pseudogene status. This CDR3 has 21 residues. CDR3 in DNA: TGCACCAGCAGCCAGCCCAACCCCTGGACAGCCCCCTATGAGGCGAACACTGAAGCTTTCTTT. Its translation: CTSSQPNPWTAPYEANTEAFF.

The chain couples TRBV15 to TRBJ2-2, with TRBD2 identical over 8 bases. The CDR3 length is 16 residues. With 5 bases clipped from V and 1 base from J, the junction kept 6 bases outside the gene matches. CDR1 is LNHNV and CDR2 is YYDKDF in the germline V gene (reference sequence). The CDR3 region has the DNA TGTGCCACCAGCGTTGCGCGGGGGGAGAACACCGGGGAGCTGTTTTTT. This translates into CATSVARGENTGELFF.

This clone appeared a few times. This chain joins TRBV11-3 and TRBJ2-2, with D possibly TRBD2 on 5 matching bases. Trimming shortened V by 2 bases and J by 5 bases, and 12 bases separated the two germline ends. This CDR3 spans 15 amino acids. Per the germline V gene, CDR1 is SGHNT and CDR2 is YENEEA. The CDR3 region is CASSLSAGGTGELFF. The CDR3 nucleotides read TGTGCCAGCAGCTTATCTGCGGGTGGAACCGGGGAGCTGTTTTTT. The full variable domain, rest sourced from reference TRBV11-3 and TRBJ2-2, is EAGVVQSPRYKIIEKKQPVAFWCNPISGHNTLYWYLQNLGQGPELLIRYENEEAVDDSQLPKDRFSAERLKGVDSTLKIQPAELGDSAVYLCASSLSAGGTGELFFGEGSRLTVL.

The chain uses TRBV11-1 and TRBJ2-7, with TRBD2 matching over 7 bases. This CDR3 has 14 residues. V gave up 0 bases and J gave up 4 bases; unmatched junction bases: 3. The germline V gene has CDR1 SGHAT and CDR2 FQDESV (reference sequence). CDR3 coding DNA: TGTGCCAGCAGCTTAGCGGGCGGGGGTTACGAGCAGTACTTC. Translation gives CASSLAGGGYEQYF.

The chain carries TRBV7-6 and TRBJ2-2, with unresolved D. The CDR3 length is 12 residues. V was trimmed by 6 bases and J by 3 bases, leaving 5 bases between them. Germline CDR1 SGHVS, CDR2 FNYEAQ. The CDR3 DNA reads TGTGCCAGCAGGCCGGACACCGGGGAGCTGTTTTTT. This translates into CASRPDTGELFF.

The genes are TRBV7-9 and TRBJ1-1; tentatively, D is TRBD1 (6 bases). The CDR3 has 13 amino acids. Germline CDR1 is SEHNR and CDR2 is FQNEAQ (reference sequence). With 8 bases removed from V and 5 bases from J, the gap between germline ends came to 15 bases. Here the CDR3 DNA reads TGTGCCAGCGTTGGGGGGGCGCAAACTGAAGCTTTCTTT. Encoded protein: CASVGGAQTEAFF.

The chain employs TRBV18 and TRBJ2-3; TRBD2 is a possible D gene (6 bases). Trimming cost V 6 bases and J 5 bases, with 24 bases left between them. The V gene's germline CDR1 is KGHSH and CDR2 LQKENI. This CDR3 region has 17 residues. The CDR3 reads CASSRGSGTLAIDTQYF. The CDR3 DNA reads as TGTGCCAGCTCGCGAGGTTCCGGGACTCTAGCAATAGATACGCAGTATTTT.

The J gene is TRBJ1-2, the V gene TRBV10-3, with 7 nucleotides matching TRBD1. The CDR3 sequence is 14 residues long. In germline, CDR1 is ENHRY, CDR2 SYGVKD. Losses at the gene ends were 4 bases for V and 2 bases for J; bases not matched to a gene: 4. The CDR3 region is CAISGTGLNYGYTF. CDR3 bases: TGTGCCATCAGTGGGACAGGCCTAAACTATGGCTACACCTTC.

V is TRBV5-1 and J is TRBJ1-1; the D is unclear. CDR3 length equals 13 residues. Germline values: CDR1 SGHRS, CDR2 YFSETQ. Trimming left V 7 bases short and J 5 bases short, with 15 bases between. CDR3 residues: CASREGPETEAFF. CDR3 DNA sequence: TGCGCCAGCCGGGAGGGTCCGGAGACTGAAGCTTTCTTT.

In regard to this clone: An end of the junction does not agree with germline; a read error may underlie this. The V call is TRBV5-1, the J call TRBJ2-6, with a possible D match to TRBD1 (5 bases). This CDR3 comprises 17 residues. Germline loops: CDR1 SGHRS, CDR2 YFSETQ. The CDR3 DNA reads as TGCGCCAGCAGCTTAGCTAGTCCGACCTCTGGGGCCAACGGCCTGACTTTC. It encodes CASSLASPTSGANGLTF. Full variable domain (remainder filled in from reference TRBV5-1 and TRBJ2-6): KAGVTQTPRYLIKTRGQQVTLSCSPISGHRSVSWYQQTPGQGLQFLFEYFSETQRNKGNFPGRFSGRQFSNSRSEMNVSTLELGDSALYLCASSLASPTSGANGLTFGAGSRLTVL.

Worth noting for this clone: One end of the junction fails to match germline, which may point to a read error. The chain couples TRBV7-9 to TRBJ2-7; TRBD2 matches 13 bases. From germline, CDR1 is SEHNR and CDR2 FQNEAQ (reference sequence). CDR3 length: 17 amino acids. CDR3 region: CSSSLVSGLAGNYEQYF. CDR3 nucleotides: TGTTCCAGCAGCTTAGTCTCGGGACTAGCGGGAAACTACGAGCAGTACTTC.

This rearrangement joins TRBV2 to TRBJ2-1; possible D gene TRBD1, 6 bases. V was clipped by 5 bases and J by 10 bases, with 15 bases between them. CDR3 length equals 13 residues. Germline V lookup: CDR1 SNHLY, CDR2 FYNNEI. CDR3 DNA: TGTGCCAGCAGTCCCCGACAGGTTAGGGAGCAGTTCTTC. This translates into CASSPRQVREQFF.

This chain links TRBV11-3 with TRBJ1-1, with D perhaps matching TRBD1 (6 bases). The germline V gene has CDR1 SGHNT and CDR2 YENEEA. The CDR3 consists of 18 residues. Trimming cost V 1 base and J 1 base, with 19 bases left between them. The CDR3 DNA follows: TGTGCCAGCAGCTTAGGGACAGACACCTTTATAGAGAACACTGAAGCTTTCTTT. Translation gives CASSLGTDTFIENTEAFF.

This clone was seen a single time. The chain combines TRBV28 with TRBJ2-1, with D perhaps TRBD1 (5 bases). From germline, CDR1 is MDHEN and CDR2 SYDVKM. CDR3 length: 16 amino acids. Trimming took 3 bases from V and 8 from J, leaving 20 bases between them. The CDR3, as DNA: TGTGCCAGCAGTTTTAGGACACTGCCCATGCGCCATGAGCAGTTCTTC. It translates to CASSFRTLPMRHEQFF.

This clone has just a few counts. In DNA form, the CDR3 reads TGTGCCAGCAGCAAGGGGCCAGGGTCATATCTAGCCAAAAACATTCAGTACTTC. It yields the protein CASSKGPGSYLAKNIQYF. The chain links TRBV9 to TRBJ2-4, with D possibly matching TRBD1 (5 bases). Trimming removed 4 bases from V and 0 bases from J, with 20 bases in between. This CDR3 has 18 residues. Germline values: CDR1 SGDLS, CDR2 YYNGEE. Using reference TRBV9 and TRBJ2-4 for the parts outside the CDR3, the full variable domain is DSGVTQTPKHLITATGQRVTLRCSPRSGDLSVYWYQQSLDQGLQFLIQYYNGEERAKGNILERFSAQQFPDLHSELNLSSLELGDSALYFCASSKGPGSYLAKNIQYFGAGTRLSVL.

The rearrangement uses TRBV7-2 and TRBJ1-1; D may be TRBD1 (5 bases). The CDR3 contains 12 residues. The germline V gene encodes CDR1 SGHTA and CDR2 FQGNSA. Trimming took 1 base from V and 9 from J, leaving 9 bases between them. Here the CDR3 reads CASSLGQGKAFF. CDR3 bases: TGTGCCAGCAGCTTAGGGCAGGGTAAAGCTTTCTTT.

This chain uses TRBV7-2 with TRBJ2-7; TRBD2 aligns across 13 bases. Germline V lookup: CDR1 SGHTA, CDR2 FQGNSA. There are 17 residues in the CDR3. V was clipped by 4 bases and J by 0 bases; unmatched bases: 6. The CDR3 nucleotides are TGTGCCAGCAGCTATAGGACTAGCGGGAGTCCCTCCTACGAGCAGTACTTC. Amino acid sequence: CASSYRTSGSPSYEQYF.

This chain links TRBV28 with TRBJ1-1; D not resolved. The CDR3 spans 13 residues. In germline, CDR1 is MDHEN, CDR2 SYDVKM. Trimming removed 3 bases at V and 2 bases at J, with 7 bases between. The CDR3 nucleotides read TGTGCCAGCAGTTTGCAGGCAAACACTGAAGCTTTCTTT. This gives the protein CASSLQANTEAFF.

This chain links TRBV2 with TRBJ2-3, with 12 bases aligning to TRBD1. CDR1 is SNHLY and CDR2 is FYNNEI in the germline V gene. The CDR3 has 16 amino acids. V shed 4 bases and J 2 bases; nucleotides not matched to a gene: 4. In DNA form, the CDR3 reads TGTGCCAGCAGTGCCCGGGACAGGGGGCCCACAGATACGCAGTATTTT. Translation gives CASSARDRGPTDTQYF.

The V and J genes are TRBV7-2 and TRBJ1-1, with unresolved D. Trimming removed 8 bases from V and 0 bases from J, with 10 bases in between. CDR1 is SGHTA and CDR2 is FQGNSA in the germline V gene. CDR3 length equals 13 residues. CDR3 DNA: TGTGCCAGCGGAGGGCAGCTGAACACTGAAGCTTTCTTT. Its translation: CASGGQLNTEAFF.

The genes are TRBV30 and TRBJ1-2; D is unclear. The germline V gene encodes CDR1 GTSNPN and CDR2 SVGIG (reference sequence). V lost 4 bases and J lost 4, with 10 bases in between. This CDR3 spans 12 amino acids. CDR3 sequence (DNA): TGTGCCTGGAACCAGGCCTCCTATGGCTACACCTTC. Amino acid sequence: CAWNQASYGYTF.

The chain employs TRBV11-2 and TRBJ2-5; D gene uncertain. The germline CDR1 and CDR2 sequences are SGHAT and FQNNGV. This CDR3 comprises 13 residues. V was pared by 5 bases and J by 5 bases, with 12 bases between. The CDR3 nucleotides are TGTGCCAGCAGCCCCGGTTTCCGCGAGACCCAGTACTTC. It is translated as CASSPGFRETQYF.